This T cell receptor (beta chain) was sequenced in a study of esophageal squamous cell carcinoma under preoperative chemotherapy (dated by TCRdb to 2016 to 2019). For the study in its entirety: Both tumor-infiltrating lymphocytes and peripheral blood T cells had their TCR repertoires profiled in the study. In patients with esophageal squamous cell carcinoma, the study looked at what paclitaxel-nedaplatin chemotherapy did to T-cell receptor repertoires. Roughly 5 patients with primary esophageal squamous cell carcinoma made up the cohort. Repertoires from samples collected before paclitaxel-nedaplatin therapy were compared with repertoires from samples collected after the therapy. The research as a whole found: Paclitaxel-nedaplatin therapy induced immediate and substantial clonotype frequency changes, with contraction more likely among abundant clones than amplification. After chemotherapy, TCR diversity rose significantly in peripheral T cells, but this increase was not seen in tumor-infiltrating lymphocytes. Only a few patients with esophageal squamous cell carcinoma were analyzed, making for a small cohort. Post-treatment tumor-infiltrating lymphocytes appeared partly derived from peripheral T cells migrating into the tumor, not solely from local clonal changes.

In the paper's terms, the time point label means: after preoperative PTX-NDP chemotherapy. Paclitaxel-nedaplatin was administered to patients as preoperative chemotherapy before surgery. Libraries were constructed by PCR. The sequencing machine was a HiSeq X Ten. TCR repertoires were characterized by high-throughput sequencing. The public reads were reanalyzed by TCRdb: fastp trimming at Q25, MiXCR alignment, in-frame beta chains only. A single entry per CDR3 protein holds the most common genes and DNA from its merged rows. This sample holds around 30,000 distinct CDR3 sequences; 52% were observed only once. The top ten constitute roughly 24% of the sample. Taken from cysteine to phenylalanine, the CDR3 has 14 residues. Solely the CDR3 DNA is kept, with 42 bases framed from the first base. CDR1 and CDR2 (SGHTA, FQGNSA) derive from the germline V gene. This clonotype occurred many times. The clone's antigen remains unknown. The input lacks base qualities; no much larger clone sits a single base away.

This sequence originates from a human donor with esophageal squamous cell carcinoma. The donor label of this sample is uncertain. The rearrangement combines TRBV7-2 with TRBJ2-5; 7 junctional bases match TRBD2. Near its end, the DNA agrees better with TRBJ2-7, so the J call may be wrong. This specimen was acquired from a patient given preoperative chemotherapy. The nucleotide sequence is given as TGTGCCAGCAGCTTAGATCCTAGCGGCTACGAGCAGTACTTC. This codes for CASSLDPSGYEQYF.